This TCR beta chain was found in a study of T cells after yellow fever vaccination. Points from the study as a whole: The booster response re-showed most primary clones: 96% CD4, around 90% CD8.

Trimming cost V 4 bases and J 4 bases; bases outside gene matches: 7. The CDR3 has 14 amino acids. Germline assignment: CDR1 DFQATT and CDR2 SNEGSKA (reference sequence). MiXCR, applied by TCRdb to the 5' RACE reads, yields one record per CDR3 protein. The sample lists approximately 580,000 distinct CDR3 sequences; 17% were seen once. This clonotype was recorded at least ten times. Its antigen is as yet unknown. The starting material was PBMCs, obtained less than 6 days after the first yellow fever vaccination. The V call is TRBV20-1, the J call TRBJ1-1; 9 bases fit TRBD1. The sequence came from a young man who received the YFV17D yellow fever vaccine. The DNA for the CDR3 is TGCAGTGCTACCCCGGGACAGGGAGGCACTGAAGCTTTCTTT. As protein: CSATPGQGGTEAFF.